Listed below are T cell receptor beta chains from one sample, sequenced in a study of T cells after yellow fever vaccination. MiXCR, applied by TCRdb to the 5' RACE reads, yields one record per CDR3 protein. The profile shows about 340,000 distinct CDR3 sequences, 3% to 4.5% of them singletons. The sample here was PBMCs, taken 5 days after the yellow fever booster vaccination. The receptors stem from a young man who received the YFV17D yellow fever vaccine. Each CDR3 is given with its conserved first and last residue. A D gene is named only where the DNA matches it firmly. Where a row states a size, it is once, few, many or the class of an expanded clone; other rows omit it.

D gene,V gene,clone size,J gene,CDR3 protein,CDR3 DNA
TRBD1,TRBV25-1,NA,TRBJ2-5,CASSGLTGGETQYF,TGTGCCAGCAGTGGATTGACAGGGGGAGAGACCCAGTACTTC
NA,TRBV10-3,NA,TRBJ1-1,CAIRSSGTEAFF,TGTGCCATCAGATCGAGTGGCACTGAAGCTTTCTTT
TRBD2,TRBV5-1,few,TRBJ2-3,CASSFEGLAGEGDTQYF,TGCGCCAGCAGCTTCGAAGGACTAGCGGGGGAAGGGGATACGCAGTATTTT
NA,TRBV7-2,NA,TRBJ2-5,CASTSLGPGETQYF,TGTGCCAGCACCTCCCTGGGACCAGGGGAGACCCAGTACTTC
NA,TRBV7-9,NA,TRBJ2-7,CASSGGAYEQYF,TGTGCCAGCAGTGGAGGAGCCTACGAGCAGTACTTC
TRBD2,TRBV6-1,NA,TRBJ2-5,CASSEADYTSGGQETQYF,TGTGCCAGCAGTGAAGCGGACTATACGAGCGGGGGACAAGAGACCCAGTACTTC
TRBD1,TRBV6-5,few,TRBJ2-7,CASHPKDRGRKDEQYF,TGTGCCAGCCACCCCAAAGACAGGGGGCGGAAGGACGAGCAGTACTTC
TRBD1,TRBV5-1,many,TRBJ2-4,CASSPNRGQNIQYF,TGCGCCAGCAGCCCCAACAGGGGGCAAAACATTCAGTACTTC
TRBD1,TRBV12-3/TRBV12-4,NA,TRBJ2-2,CASSFSGGVTGELFF,TGTGCCAGCAGTTTCTCAGGGGGCGTCACCGGGGAGCTGTTTTTT
NA,TRBV12-3/TRBV12-4,many,TRBJ2-5,CASSFPLLGTQYF,TGTGCCAGCAGTTTCCCCCTATTAGGGACCCAGTACTTC
TRBD1,TRBV6-2/TRBV6-3,few,TRBJ1-2,CASSSMTGLRDGYTF,TGTGCCAGCAGTTCCATGACAGGGTTAAGAGATGGCTACACCTTC
NA,TRBV12-3/TRBV12-4,NA,TRBJ2-5,CASSLHQETQYF,TGTGCCAGCAGCCTGCACCAAGAGACCCAGTACTTC
TRBD1,TRBV29-1,NA,TRBJ1-1,CSVQGTGGPEAFF,TGCAGCGTCCAAGGGACAGGGGGCCCTGAAGCTTTCTTT
NA,TRBV6-2/TRBV6-3,many,TRBJ1-1,CASSYSTWQLGAEAFF,TGTGCCAGCAGTTACTCGACGTGGCAGTTGGGCGCTGAAGCTTTCTTT
NA,TRBV20-1,NA,TRBJ1-5,CSAVAPFQPQHF,TGCAGTGCCGTTGCGCCCTTTCAGCCCCAGCATTTT
NA,TRBV5-4,few,TRBJ1-2,CASSLDSSRGVGYTF,TGTGCCAGCAGCTTAGACTCTAGCCGCGGGGTCGGCTACACCTTC
NA,TRBV12-3/TRBV12-4,NA,TRBJ2-3,CASSPRGVRGTDTQYF,TGTGCCAGCAGTCCCAGGGGGGTGAGAGGCACAGATACGCAGTATTTT
NA,TRBV6-6,few,TRBJ1-5,CASSYTAQPQPQHF,TGTGCCAGCAGTTATACAGCTCAACCTCAGCCCCAGCATTTT
NA,TRBV4-3,NA,TRBJ1-6,CASSQAQVVGPLHF,TGCGCCAGCAGCCAAGCCCAGGTGGTTGGACCCCTCCACTTT
NA,TRBV20-1,many,TRBJ1-5,CSTPRGANQPQHF,TGCAGTACCCCAAGGGGGGCGAATCAGCCCCAGCATTTT
TRBD2,TRBV20-1,few,TRBJ2-5,CSARVTSGDQETQYF,TGCAGTGCTAGAGTGACTAGCGGGGACCAAGAGACCCAGTACTTC
NA,TRBV7-8,few,TRBJ2-5,CASSTRDPMGEETQYF,TGTGCCAGCAGCACCCGGGACCCCATGGGGGAGGAGACCCAGTACTTC
NA,TRBV5-5,NA,TRBJ1-1,CASSFSGHTEAFF,TGTGCCAGCAGCTTCAGTGGGCACACTGAAGCTTTCTTT
TRBD2,TRBV4-1,few,TRBJ2-5,CASSSRSGTSGQETQYF,TGCGCCAGCAGCTCCCGATCCGGGACTAGCGGGCAAGAGACCCAGTACTTC
NA,TRBV4-2,few,TRBJ2-1,CASSQAGITNNEQFF,TGTGCCAGCAGCCAAGCAGGGATAACTAACAATGAGCAGTTCTTC
NA,TRBV20-1,few,TRBJ2-5,CSASTGPETQYF,TGCAGTGCTAGTACAGGGCCAGAGACCCAGTACTTC
NA,TRBV11-2,many,TRBJ1-1,CASSLEFGKMNTEAFF,TGTGCCAGCAGCTTAGAGTTTGGAAAAATGAACACTGAAGCTTTCTTT
NA,TRBV6-2/TRBV6-3,NA,TRBJ2-3,CASSYSSTASTDTQYF,TGTGCCAGCAGTTACTCTTCGACAGCTAGCACAGATACGCAGTATTTT
NA,TRBV6-5,NA,TRBJ1-1,CASSYSIERAEAFF,TGTGCCAGCAGTTACTCGATAGAACGGGCTGAAGCTTTCTTT
NA,TRBV4-1,many,TRBJ1-2,CASSQEIGNYGYTF,TGCGCCAGCAGCCAAGAAATAGGGAACTATGGCTACACCTTC
TRBD1,TRBV27,NA,TRBJ1-6,CASSPTGAISPLHF,TGTGCCAGCAGTCCAACAGGGGCGATTTCACCCCTCCACTTT
TRBD1,TRBV27,NA,TRBJ2-3,CASRRGTDRDTQYF,TGTGCCAGCAGGAGGGGGACAGATAGAGATACGCAGTATTTT
NA,TRBV7-2,many,TRBJ1-1,CASSLVTGTEAFF,TGTGCCAGCAGCTTAGTCACGGGCACTGAAGCTTTCTTT
NA,TRBV7-2,many,TRBJ2-1,CASSLPGPPHYNEQFF,TGTGCCAGCAGCTTGCCGGGACCCCCCCATTACAATGAGCAGTTCTTC
TRBD1,TRBV25-1,many,TRBJ1-2,CASSEEDRGLVYGYTF,TGTGCCAGCAGTGAAGAGGACAGGGGGCTCGTCTATGGCTACACCTTC
NA,TRBV25-1,NA,TRBJ1-2,CASSGLGTDFYGYTF,TGTGCCAGCAGTGGGTTGGGGACGGATTTCTATGGCTACACCTTC
NA,TRBV5-1,NA,TRBJ1-4,CASSSYPRALGTNEKLFF,TGCGCCAGCAGCTCCTATCCGAGGGCCCTAGGGACTAATGAAAAACTGTTTTTT
TRBD2,TRBV6-5,NA,TRBJ2-1,CATASGGRHNEQFF,TGTGCCACCGCTAGCGGGGGGAGGCACAATGAGCAGTTCTTC
NA,TRBV12-3/TRBV12-4,many,TRBJ1-2,CATMGPQFFYGYTF,TGTGCCACAATGGGGCCCCAGTTTTTCTATGGCTACACCTTC
NA,TRBV11-2,NA,TRBJ2-1,CASSSLHRRNEQFF,TGTGCCAGCAGCTCCCTTCACCGCCGCAATGAGCAGTTCTTC